The sample holds a few counts of the clone carrying this T cell receptor (beta chain). TCRdb re-analysed the RACE reads in MiXCR, keeping a single row per CDR3 protein. This table has more than 300,000 distinct CDR3 sequences, roughly 6% appearing once. The data originate from a study of human T cells and chemical hapten exposure. The wider study: The cohort included alopecia areata under or over 50% scalp, totalis and universalis.

Time point denoted: pre-sensitization, week 0. Treatment of the sample: therapeutic diphenylcyclopropenone sensitization with weekly scalp DPC. The specimen was whole blood, collected in connection with sensitization to the hapten diphenylcyclopropenone (DPC). This sequence originates from a woman between 18 and 29 years old with alopecia areata. Some clones in this sample may be carry-over from other donors' samples.

The CDR3 spells CASSVSAGELYEQYF. The CDR3 bases are TGTGCCAGCAGCGTGTCAGCGGGGGAGCTTTACGAGCAGTACTTC. The chain carries TRBV9 and TRBJ2-7; 8 positions match TRBD2. The CDR3 contains 15 residues. The V and J ends lost 2 bases and 4 bases, in that order; junction bases with no gene match: 8. Germline V gives CDR1 SGDLS, CDR2 YYNGEE. Supplemented by reference TRBV9 and TRBJ2-7, the full variable domain reads DSGVTQTPKHLITATGQRVTLRCSPRSGDLSVYWYQQSLDQGLQFLIQYYNGEERAKGNILERFSAQQFPDLHSELNLSSLELGDSALYFCASSVSAGELYEQYFGPGTRLTVT.